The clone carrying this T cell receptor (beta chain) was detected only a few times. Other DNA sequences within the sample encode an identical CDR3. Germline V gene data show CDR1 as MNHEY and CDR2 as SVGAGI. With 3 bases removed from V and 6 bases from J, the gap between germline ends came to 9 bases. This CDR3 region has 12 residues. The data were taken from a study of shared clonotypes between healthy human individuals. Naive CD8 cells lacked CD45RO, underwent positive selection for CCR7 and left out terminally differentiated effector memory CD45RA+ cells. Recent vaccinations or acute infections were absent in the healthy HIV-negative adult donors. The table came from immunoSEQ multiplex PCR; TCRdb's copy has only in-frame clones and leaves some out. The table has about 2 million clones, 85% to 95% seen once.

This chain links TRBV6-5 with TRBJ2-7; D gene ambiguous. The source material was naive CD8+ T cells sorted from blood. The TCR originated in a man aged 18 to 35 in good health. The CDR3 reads CASSYGEGEQYF. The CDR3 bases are TGTGCCAGCAGTTATGGAGAAGGCGAGCAGTACTTC.